This TCR beta chain was sequenced during a study of cytomegalovirus exposure and HLA in healthy donors. Study-level information: Earlier, approximately 110 million unique TCR beta sequences were recovered from around 180 million T cells by an analysis.

The CDR3 sequence is 14 residues long. V dropped 7 bases and J dropped 3 bases, with 15 bases sitting between them. Germline CDR1 and CDR2: MNHEY and SVGAGI. General study findings and limits: A later analysis linked more than 15,000 TCR beta sequences to HLA alleles at 0.05 false discovery rate.

A multiplex PCR was run with 60 Vbeta primers and 13 Jbeta primers. Assay: immunoSEQ multiplex PCR; the TCRdb copy retains only in-frame clones and omits some. Recorded for this sample: roughly 40,000 clones. Points on this clone: Its target is unknown.

The material sequenced was PBMCs. The genes are TRBV6-5 and TRBJ1-2; D not certain. The sequence was collected from a man aged 40-50 years in good health and CMV-seropositive. CDR3 in DNA: TGTGCCAGCACCGCCCCCGGGAGGGACTATGGCTACACCTTC. It codes for CASTAPGRDYGYTF.